The rows below give T cell receptor beta chains drawn from one sample of a study of regulatory dendritic cells for organ transplantation. Measured with immunoSEQ multiplex PCR; TCRdb has only the in-frame clones, and not every one. The sample includes roughly 20,000 clones, over 75% of them seen just once. Antigens for these TCRs are unknown. The sequenced material came from naive CD4+ T cells from blood cultured with dendritic cells. The receptors stem from a human donor in good health. Each CDR3 is given with its conserved first and last residue. The D gene is left open where the match is weak. Not all rows give a size; the values are once, few, many and, for expanded clones, a class.

TRBD1,NA,TRBV4-2,TRBJ2-7,TGTGCCAGCAGCCTCCGCCCCGGGACAGGGACGGGGAACGAGCAGTACTTC,CASSLRPGTGTGNEQYF
NA,NA,TRBV6-5,TRBJ2-3,TGTGCCAGCAGCCGGGGAGATACGCAGTATTTT,CASSRGDTQYF
NA,NA,TRBV5-1,TRBJ2-2,TGCGCCAGCAGCTTGGGTGGCATCCCGAGTTCCGGGGAGCTGTTTTTT,CASSLGGIPSSGELFF
NA,NA,TRBV11-3,TRBJ2-1,TGTGCCAGCAGGGAGACAGGAAGCGATGAGCAGTTCTTC,CASRETGSDEQFF
TRBD1,NA,TRBV4-2,TRBJ1-2,TGTGCCAGCAGCCCCCGGACAGGGGGCTACCATAACTATGGCTACACCTTC,CASSPRTGGYHNYGYTF
NA,NA,TRBV7-2,TRBJ1-1,TGTGCCAGCAGCTTCAAGATATCGAACACTGAAGCTTTCTTT,CASSFKISNTEAFF
NA,NA,TRBV11-2,TRBJ2-7,TGTGCCAGCAGCTATCCTCGGACACCCTACGAGCAGTACTTC,CASSYPRTPYEQYF
NA,NA,TRBV23-1,TRBJ1-1,TGCGCCAGCAGCTTCGGTGGGACTGAAGCTTTCTTT,CASSFGGTEAFF
NA,NA,TRBV6-5,TRBJ1-1,TGTGCCAGCAGTTCCCGAGGTGGTTGGACTGAAGCTTTCTTT,CASSSRGGWTEAFF
TRBD2,NA,TRBV7-2,TRBJ2-7,TGTGCCAGCAGCCCCGGACTAGCGGGAAACGAGCAGTACTTC,CASSPGLAGNEQYF
NA,NA,TRBV9,TRBJ2-5,TGTGCCAGCAGCGTCAGCCAGGAGGAGACCCAGTACTTC,CASSVSQEETQYF
TRBD1,NA,TRBV25-1,TRBJ1-6,TGTGCCAGCAGCCCGGGACAGGGGATTAATTCACCCCTCCACTTT,CASSPGQGINSPLHF
TRBD1,NA,TRBV7-3,TRBJ1-2,TGTGCCAGCAGCCTAACCTGGTGGCGGGACAGGGGTAAGGTTGACTATGGCTACACCTTC,CASSLTWWRDRGKVDYGYTF
NA,NA,TRBV11-2,TRBJ1-2,TGTGCCAGCAGCTTAGATCGGGCAGACCTCTATGGCTACACCTTC,CASSLDRADLYGYTF
NA,NA,TRBV27,TRBJ2-1,TGTGCCAGCAGTCCAAAAACGGGACCTCGCTTCGAGCAGTTCTTC,CASSPKTGPRFEQFF
NA,NA,TRBV9,TRBJ2-2,TGTGCCAGCAGCGTAGATCTGTGGGGGGAGCTGTTTTTT,CASSVDLWGELFF
NA,NA,TRBV28,TRBJ1-1,TGTGCCAGCAGTTCACGGGGGCGGACTGAAGCTTTCTTT,CASSSRGRTEAFF
NA,NA,TRBV27,TRBJ1-6,TGTGCCAGCAGTTTAATTTCGCCCCGAGGACAGAGCTCCTATAATTCACCCCTCCACTTT,CASSLISPRGQSSYNSPLHF
NA,NA,TRBV18,TRBJ1-4,TGTGCCAGCTCACCACCGGATTCCGGGACCCTACGGAAGGAAAAACTGTTTTTT,CASSPPDSGTLRKEKLFF
NA,NA,TRBV19,TRBJ1-1,TGTGCCAGTACCCAAGGACGGAAAAACACTGAAGCTTTCTTT,CASTQGRKNTEAFF
NA,NA,TRBV19,TRBJ2-7,TGTGCCAGTAGTATTCATAGGTTTGGTTCCTACGAGCAGTACTTC,CASSIHRFGSYEQYF
NA,NA,TRBV6-4,TRBJ2-5,TGTGCCACCCGCCGGGACACCGCACAAGAGACCCAGTACTTC,CATRRDTAQETQYF
TRBD1,NA,TRBV5-1,TRBJ1-1,TGCGCCAGCAGCTTAACGGGACAGATGAACACTGAAGCTTTCTTT,CASSLTGQMNTEAFF
NA,NA,TRBV6-5,TRBJ2-7,TGTGCCAGCAGTTACTCTAAAGGCGAGCAGTACTTC,CASSYSKGEQYF
TRBD2,NA,TRBV2,TRBJ2-5,TGTGCCAGCAGTGGACTAGCGGGAGAGACCCAGTACTTC,CASSGLAGETQYF
NA,few,TRBV10-3,TRBJ2-6,TGTGCCATCAGTGCATCTGGGGCCAACGTCCTGACTTTC,CAISASGANVLTF
NA,NA,TRBV27,TRBJ1-6,TGTGCCAGCAGTTTACGTATCGGGAATTCACCCCTCCACTTT,CASSLRIGNSPLHF